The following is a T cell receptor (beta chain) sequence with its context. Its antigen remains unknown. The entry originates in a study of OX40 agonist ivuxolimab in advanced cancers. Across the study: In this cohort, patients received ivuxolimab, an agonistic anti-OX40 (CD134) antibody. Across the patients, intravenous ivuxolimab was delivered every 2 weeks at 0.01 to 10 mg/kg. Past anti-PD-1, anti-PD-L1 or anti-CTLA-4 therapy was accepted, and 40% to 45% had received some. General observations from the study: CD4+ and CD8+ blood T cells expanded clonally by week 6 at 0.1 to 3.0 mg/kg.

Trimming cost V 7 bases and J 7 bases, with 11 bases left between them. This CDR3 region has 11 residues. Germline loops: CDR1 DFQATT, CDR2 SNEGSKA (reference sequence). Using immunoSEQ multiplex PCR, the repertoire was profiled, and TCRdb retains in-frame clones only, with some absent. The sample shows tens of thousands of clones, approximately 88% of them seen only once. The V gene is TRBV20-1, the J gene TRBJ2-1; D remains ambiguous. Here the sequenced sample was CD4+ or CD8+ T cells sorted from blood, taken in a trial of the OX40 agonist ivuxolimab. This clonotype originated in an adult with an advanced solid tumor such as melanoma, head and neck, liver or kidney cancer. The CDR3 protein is CSGYLVNEQFF. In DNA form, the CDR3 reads TGCAGTGGCTACCTAGTGAATGAGCAGTTCTTC.